What follows is one T cell receptor (beta chain) and its context. The sample belongs to a study of CD8+ T cells in alopecia areata. The treatment: oral pan-JAK inhibitor, 5-10 mg twice daily. Lesional scalp tissue (obtained by punch biopsy) and peripheral blood were collected from alopecia areata patients. The authors extracted RNA and reverse transcribed it into cDNA as the sequencing template. Data came from immunoSEQ multiplex PCR; TCRdb stores just in-frame clones and leaves some out. This sample has around 170,000 clones, with approximately 50% found just once. V shed 3 bases, J shed 2 bases, and the junction held 1 base outside the gene matches. The germline gives CDR1 LNHNV, CDR2 YYDKDF (reference sequence). The CDR3 has 14 residues.

This chain links TRBV15 with TRBJ1-5; 7 bases agree with TRBD1. Sequences were derived from CD8+ T cells sorted from blood, sampled between weeks 51 and 54, from a patient treated with tofacitinib. This TCR was recovered from a human donor with alopecia areata. CDR3 loop: CATSRGQRNQPQHF. The CDR3 region has the DNA TGTGCCACCAGCAGGGGACAGCGCAATCAGCCCCAGCATTTT.